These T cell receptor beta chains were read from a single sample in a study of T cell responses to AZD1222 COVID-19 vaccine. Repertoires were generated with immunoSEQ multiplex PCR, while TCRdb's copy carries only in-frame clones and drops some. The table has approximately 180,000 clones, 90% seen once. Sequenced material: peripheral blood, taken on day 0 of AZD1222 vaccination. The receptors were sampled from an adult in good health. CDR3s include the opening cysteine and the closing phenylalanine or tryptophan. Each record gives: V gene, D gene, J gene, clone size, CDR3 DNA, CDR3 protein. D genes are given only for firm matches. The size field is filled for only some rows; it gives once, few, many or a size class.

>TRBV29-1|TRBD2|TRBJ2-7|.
TGCAGCGTTCCAAGCGGGGGGGCTTACGAGCAGTACTTC
CSVPSGGAYEQYF
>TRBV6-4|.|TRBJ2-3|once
TGTGCCAGCAGTGACTCGGATACAGATACGCAGTATTTT
CASSDSDTDTQYF
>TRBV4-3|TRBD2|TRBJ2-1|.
TGCGCCAGCAGCCAAGACGCGGGGGGGGCTTACAATGAGCAGTTCTTC
CASSQDAGGAYNEQFF
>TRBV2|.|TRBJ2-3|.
TGTGCCAGCAGTGGAGAGGTGAGGACGGCTTCTAATACGCAGTATTTT
CASSGEVRTASNTQYF
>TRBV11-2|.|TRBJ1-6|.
TGTGCCAGCAGCTTACGACAGTCGTTGTCTAATTCACCCCTCCACTTT
CASSLRQSLSNSPLHF
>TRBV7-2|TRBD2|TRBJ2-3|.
TGTGCCAGCAGCTCCAGCGGGGGGGGAGATACGCAGTATTTT
CASSSSGGGDTQYF
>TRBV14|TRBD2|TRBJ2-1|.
TGTGCCAGCAGTTGGACTAGCCCCTACAATGAGCAGTTCTTC
CASSWTSPYNEQFF
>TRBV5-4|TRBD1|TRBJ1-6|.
TGTGCCAGCAGCATGCCGACAGGGGGAAATTCACCCCTCCACTTT
CASSMPTGGNSPLHF
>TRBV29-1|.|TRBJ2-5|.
TGCAGCGTTGCGGGTGCTTGGGGAGAGACCCAGTACTTC
CSVAGAWGETQYF
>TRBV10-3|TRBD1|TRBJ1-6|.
TGTGCCATCAGTACCGGGACAGATCATAATTCACCCCTCCACTTT
CAISTGTDHNSPLHF